The 21 T cell receptor beta chains reported below all come from one sample, sequenced in a study of T cells in Graves' hyperthyroidism and ophthalmopathy. Amplification of TCR beta CDR3 regions used RNA as the template. In the first-round RT-PCR of the TCR CDR3, the HTBI primer set was used. Using its own MiXCR run on the multiplex PCR reads, TCRdb lists one record per CDR3 protein. The top ten hold roughly a fifth of the sample, which has fewer than 450,000 distinct CDR3 sequences, 13% to 15% seen once. What was sequenced was blood. These receptors all stem from a woman aged 60 to 75 with Graves' ophthalmopathy.

The sample holds many counts of this clonotype. This chain joins TRBV5-4 and TRBJ2-1, with TRBD2 identical over 8 bases. J gave up 5 bases and V 0 bases, and 4 bases lay outside the gene matches. The germline V gene encodes CDR1 SGHNT and CDR2 YYREEE (reference sequence). The CDR3 extends over 15 amino acids. The CDR3 spells CASSLASGSNNEQFF. The CDR3 nucleotides read TGTGCCAGCAGCTTGGCTAGCGGGTCCAACAATGAGCAGTTCTTC.

The table lists this clonotype with many counts. This rearrangement joins TRBV28 to TRBJ2-7, with TRBD1 identical over 7 bases. The CDR3 has 14 residues. CDR1 MDHEN and CDR2 SYDVKM come from the germline V gene. The CDR3 here is CAPPTGSLSYEQYF. The CDR3 nucleotides are TGTGCGCCTCCGACAGGGAGTTTATCCTACGAGCAGTACTTC.

This clonotype was seen at least ten times. The chain carries TRBV20-1 and TRBJ2-3, with a tentative D call TRBD2 (5 bases). Trimming removed 7 bases at V and 7 bases at J, with 12 bases between. CDR1 is DFQATT and CDR2 is SNEGSKA in the germline V gene (reference sequence). The CDR3 spans 11 residues. As DNA, the CDR3 is TGCAGTGTAGAAACGGGATATACGCAGTATTTT. It is translated as CSVETGYTQYF.

This clonotype was seen at least ten times. The chain recombines TRBV28 with TRBJ1-6; tentatively, D is TRBD1 (6 bases). Trimming removed 5 bases at V and 10 bases at J, with 21 bases between. The CDR3 runs to 16 residues. The germline V gene encodes CDR1 MDHEN and CDR2 SYDVKM. CDR3 bases: TGTGCCAGCAGTCCTCAAACGGGGGCCCGGGGATCACCCCTCCACTTT. Protein sequence: CASSPQTGARGSPLHF.

In this sample, this clonotype turned up a few times. The chain is built from TRBV19 and TRBJ1-2, with D possibly matching TRBD1 (5 bases). This CDR3 comprises 15 residues. Looked up from germline, CDR1 is LNHDA and CDR2 is SQIVND (reference sequence). Trimming cost V 5 bases and J 6 bases, with 19 bases left between them. The CDR3 loop reads CASSLLSGTADGYTF. The CDR3 DNA reads as TGTGCCAGTAGTCTACTTTCCGGGACGGCCGATGGCTACACCTTC.

The chain employs TRBV6-1 and TRBJ2-5; the match to TRBD2 covers 10 bases. Germline V gene lookup returns CDR1 MNHNS and CDR2 SASEGT. The CDR3 contains 15 residues. V was pared by 7 bases and J by 5 bases, with 10 bases of the junction left unmatched. The CDR3 region has the DNA TGTGCCAGCAAGCTAACTAGCGGGATTGCGGAGACCCAGTACTTC. It yields the protein CASKLTSGIAETQYF.

This clonotype was seen more than once but under ten times. The gene calls are TRBV7-2 and TRBJ1-6; 10 bases match TRBD1. Germline values: CDR1 SGHTA, CDR2 FQGNSA. J gave up 9 bases and V 0 bases, and 11 bases lay outside the gene matches. This CDR3 region has 18 residues. This CDR3 reads CASSLAGQGISWGSPLHF. The CDR3 DNA is TGTGCCAGCAGCTTAGCGGGACAGGGGATCAGCTGGGGTTCACCCCTCCACTTT. The full variable domain, its missing parts supplied by reference TRBV7-2 and TRBJ1-6, is GAGVSQSPSNKVTEKGKDVELRCDPISGHTALYWYRQSLGQGLEFLIYFQGNSAPDKSGLPSDRFSAERTGGSVSTLTIQRTQQEDSAVYLCASSLAGQGISWGSPLHFGNGTRLTVT.

J is TRBJ1-1 and V is TRBV20-1; D may be TRBD1 (6 bases). The CDR3 has 12 residues. CDR1 is DFQATT, CDR2 SNEGSKA, per germline (reference sequence). Trimming stripped 6 bases from V and 4 bases from J, with 12 bases between. The CDR3 is CSAIQGFTEAFF. As DNA, the CDR3 is TGCAGTGCCATTCAGGGGTTCACTGAAGCTTTCTTT.

On this clonotype itself: A much larger clone differs from this one at a single base, so this may be a read error. V usage is TRBV12-3 or TRBV12-4 and J usage is TRBJ2-2; D tentatively fits TRBD1 or TRBD2 (6 bases each). Trimming pared 0 bases from V and 4 bases from J, leaving 21 bases between. This CDR3 is built from 19 residues. The CDR3 bases are TGTGCCAGCAGTTTAGCTGATAGGGGGGTACTGAAAGTCACCGGGGAGCTGTTTTTT. Translated, it gives CASSLADRGVLKVTGELFF.

This clonotype came up many times. The rearrangement joins TRBV4-1 to TRBJ2-5; D is undetermined. Germline loops: CDR1 MGHRA, CDR2 YSYEKL. CDR3 size: 13 residues. Trimming cost V 5 bases and J 5 bases, with 12 bases left between them. In DNA, the CDR3 is TGCGCCAGCAGCAGGCTGCTGGGGGAGACCCAGTACTTC. Its protein product is CASSRLLGETQYF.

This clonotype was seen a few times. The V and J genes are TRBV19 and TRBJ2-7, with 7 bases fitting TRBD2. Germline CDR1 and CDR2: LNHDA and SQIVND (reference sequence). This CDR3 has 14 residues. The V segment lost 10 bases and the J segment 3 bases; nucleotides outside the gene matches: 12. Here the CDR3 DNA reads TGTGCCACAAGACCTGGGAGGGGCAGCTACGAGCAGTACTTC. It is translated as CATRPGRGSYEQYF.

This clonotype was detected a few times. V usage is TRBV20-1 and J usage is TRBJ1-3, with D perhaps TRBD1 (6 bases). The V gene's germline CDR1 is DFQATT and CDR2 SNEGSKA (reference sequence). The CDR3 runs 14 residues. The V gene lost 3 bases and the J gene lost 0 bases, with 9 bases spanning the gap. This chain's CDR3 is CSASQGSSGNTIYF. The CDR3 DNA is TGCAGTGCTAGTCAGGGGTCCTCTGGAAACACCATATATTTT.

The V call is TRBV3-1, the J call TRBJ2-1; a possible D gene is TRBD2 (6 bases). Germline V CDR1 and CDR2: LGHDT, YNNKEL (reference sequence). V was cut by 0 bases and J by 0 bases, with 6 bases left in between. CDR3 length equals 15 residues. The CDR3 DNA follows: TGTGCCAGCAGCCAAGAGGAGGGCTCCTACAATGAGCAGTTCTTC. Amino acid sequence: CASSQEEGSYNEQFF.

This clonotype was found many times. The V call is TRBV20-1, the J call TRBJ2-7; the D is unclear. V gave up 5 bases and J gave up 1 base, with 12 bases separating them. Germline V CDR1 and CDR2: DFQATT, SNEGSKA (reference sequence). This CDR3 has 13 residues. The DNA of the CDR3 is TGCAGTGCTTCTAGGTCCGGGTCCTACGAGCAGTACTTC. Its protein product is CSASRSGSYEQYF.

V is TRBV12-5 and J is TRBJ1-2; unclear D gene. CDR1 is LGHNT and CDR2 is FRNRAP in the germline V gene. The CDR3 loop spans 12 amino acids. The V and J ends lost 3 bases and 8 bases respectively, with 10 bases between them. CDR3 DNA: TGTGCTAGTGGTTTTGCCTCTGGCGGCTACACCTTC. Protein: CASGFASGGYTF.

This chain uses TRBV7-2 with TRBJ2-7; TRBD1 is a possible D gene (5 bases). CDR1 and CDR2 from the germline V gene are SGHTA and FQGNSA. This CDR3 spans 15 amino acids. V dropped 1 base and J dropped 6 bases, with 16 bases sitting between them. CDR3 loop: CASSLGGRAEGEQYF. The CDR3 DNA follows: TGTGCCAGCAGCTTAGGGGGCAGGGCAGAAGGCGAGCAGTACTTC.

This clonotype has only one observation. This rearrangement joins TRBV11-2 to TRBJ2-2, with a possible D match to TRBD2 (5 bases). V dropped 7 bases and J dropped 7 bases, with 16 bases sitting between them. Germline CDR1 SGHAT, CDR2 FQNNGV. This CDR3 comprises 14 residues. The CDR3: CASIFAGRHGELFF. CDR3 sequence (DNA): TGTGCCAGCATCTTCGCGGGTCGACACGGGGAGCTGTTTTTT.

The chain has TRBV5-1 and TRBJ2-7, with D perhaps TRBD2 (6 bases). Trimming took 4 bases from V and 5 from J, leaving 13 bases between them. From germline, CDR1 is SGHRS and CDR2 YFSETQ. This CDR3 is built from 13 residues. The CDR3 loop reads CASSAGLRNEQYF. The CDR3, as DNA: TGCGCCAGCAGCGCGGGACTCCGTAACGAGCAGTACTTC.

CDR3 protein: CASSIDFRGDIQYF. The CDR3 nucleotides are TGTGCCAGTAGTATAGATTTCAGGGGTGACATTCAGTACTTC. This chain connects TRBV19 to TRBJ2-4, with a tentative D call TRBD1 (6 bases). The germline V gene encodes CDR1 LNHDA and CDR2 SQIVND (reference sequence). The CDR3 is 14 residues long. V was cut by 0 bases and J by 8 bases, with 11 bases left in between. The full variable domain, rest sourced from reference TRBV19 and TRBJ2-4, is DGGITQSPKYLFRKEGQNVTLSCEQNLNHDAMYWYRQDPGQGLRLIYYSQIVNDFQKGDIAEGYSVSREKKESFPLTVTSAQKNPTAFYLCASSIDFRGDIQYFGAGTRLSVL.

This clonotype was picked up many times. The chain employs TRBV29-1 and TRBJ2-1; D remains ambiguous. The CDR3 has 13 amino acids. Germline lookup yields CDR1 SQVTM and CDR2 ANQGSEA. Trimming stripped 7 bases from V and 6 bases from J, with 16 bases between. The CDR3 sequence is CSAPLRSSNEQFF. The CDR3 DNA is TGCAGCGCACCGCTCCGGTCGTCCAATGAGCAGTTCTTC.

This clonotype was detected many times. The chain recombines TRBV7-9 with TRBJ1-1, with a tentative D call TRBD1 (5 bases). Trimming stripped 5 bases from V and 2 bases from J, with 12 bases between. The CDR3 runs 14 residues. Germline lookup yields CDR1 SEHNR and CDR2 FQNEAQ (reference sequence). CDR3 protein: CASSHWGVNTEAFF. For the CDR3, the DNA is TGTGCCAGCAGCCATTGGGGGGTTAACACTGAAGCTTTCTTT.